This TCR beta chain comes out of a study of blood T cell repertoires in COVID-19. Study context: Italy, Spain and the United States were the sources of the convalescent and acute COVID-19 samples.

Using immunoSEQ multiplex PCR, the repertoire was profiled, and TCRdb retains in-frame clones only, with some absent. The sample has approximately 260,000 clones; approximately 90% are singletons. With V trimmed by 10 bases and J by 8 bases, 6 bases remained unmatched. This CDR3 contains 13 residues. CDR1 is ENHRY and CDR2 is SYGVKD in the germline V gene. The material sequenced was peripheral blood. The clonotype originates from a man younger than 35 with active or convalescent COVID-19. The chain uses TRBV10-3 and TRBJ1-6; TRBD1 matches 9 bases. For the CDR3, the DNA is TGTGCCACTACGGGACAGGGCCATTCACCCCTCCACTTT. The encoded protein is CATTGQGHSPLHF.